This T cell receptor (beta chain) was identified in a study of cytomegalovirus exposure and HLA in healthy donors. Notes on this clone: Its specificity is not known.

Germline V gene data show CDR1 as PRHDT and CDR2 as FYEKMQ (reference sequence). The CDR3 spans 15 residues. With 5 bases clipped from V and 3 bases from J, the junction kept 7 bases outside the gene matches. Libraries were prepared by immunoSEQ multiplex PCR; TCRdb keeps only in-frame clonotypes and omits some of them. The sample lists 220,000 or so clones; approximately 83% were seen once. Study observations and caveats: Rare sequences made up most TCRs, while some public TCRs were found in many donors.

The specimen sequenced was PBMCs. The chain recombines TRBV13 with TRBJ2-7, with 10 bases lining up with TRBD1. This receptor was identified in a woman aged 25-40 years in good health and CMV-seropositive. CDR3: CASSGGTGAFYEQYF. In DNA form, the CDR3 reads TGTGCCAGCAGCGGGGGGACAGGGGCGTTCTACGAGCAGTACTTC.